Listed below are T cell receptor beta chains from one sample, sequenced in a study of shared clonotypes between healthy human individuals. Clones were sequenced by immunoSEQ multiplex PCR, and TCRdb holds only the in-frame ones, with some missing. The data contain some 1,600,000 clones, roughly 98% of them singletons. The material sequenced was naive CD4+ T cells sorted from blood. All receptors derive from a man between 25 and 39 years old in good health. Each CDR3 is given with its conserved first and last residue. The order of the fields is V gene, CDR3 protein.

TRBV27,CASRPGVGRKSNQPQHF
TRBV18,CASSPTASGSFYNEQFF
TRBV29-1,CSVGGYLGDYNEQFF
TRBV28,CASSLTPQGLRDGYTF
TRBV5-1,CASSLANRVETQYF
TRBV27,CASSLTPNQPQHF
TRBV6-5,CASSYTLAGGPGELFF
TRBV6-5,CASNKREVNEQFF
TRBV28,CASSPQEISNQPQHF
TRBV9,CASRPGLATDTQYF
TRBV4-1,CASSQVITGPDTQYF
TRBV14,CASSQEVSGRSDTQYF
TRBV2,CASSEGGGGYTF
TRBV7-3,CASSPSSAAAYEQYF